The following is a TCR beta chain sequence with its context. Its binding antigen is unknown. Base qualities were left out, and no much larger clone turns up one base away. A patient counted as having stable hyperthyroidism if there was no progression to ophthalmopathy within 18 months of follow-up. The hyperthyroidism patients were 18 to 65 years old and newly diagnosed, with a disease duration of less than 2 months. Patients with other autoimmune diseases, uncontrolled infections, pregnancy or lactation were excluded from the study. Diagnosis was based on clinical symptoms, serum thyroxine, TRAb, thyroid ultrasound and orbital computed tomography. PBMCs were isolated from approximately 10 ml of fresh peripheral blood by Ficoll-Paque density gradient centrifugation. Total RNA was extracted using Trizol reagent, and RNA quality was checked on an Agilent 2100 Bioanalyzer. This entry is derived from a study of Graves' ophthalmopathy and Graves' hyperthyroidism (dated 2018 in TCRdb). With regard to the full study: Peripheral blood samples were taken at the time of initial diagnosis, before any treatment was given. T-cell repertoires of thyroid tissue and blood were compared in over 5 hyperthyroidism patients. Once sampling was done, hyperthyroidism patients were given methimazole at a starting dose of 30 mg daily, while ophthalmopathy patients were given high-dose intravenous methylprednisolone. A discovery set of 95 to 100 patients (43 ophthalmopathy, about 59 stable hyperthyroidism) was enrolled to explore V-J signatures distinguishing ophthalmopathy from hyperthyroidism. For independent validation, a separate cohort was made up of 18 to 20 hyperthyroidism patients plus 17 patients who later progressed from hyperthyroidism to ophthalmopathy. To tell Graves' ophthalmopathy apart from Graves' hyperthyroidism, and to predict which patients would progress to ophthalmopathy, the study relied on TCR beta repertoire signatures. The roughly 91 discovery patients were randomly divided into training and test sets at a 7:3 ratio. In total, some 130 blood samples were TCR-sequenced: 40 to 45 ophthalmopathy, approximately 75 hyperthyroidism and around 17 hyperthyroidism-to-ophthalmopathy patients.

The germline V gene supplies CDR1 SGHTA and CDR2 FQGTGA. V lost 8 bases and J lost 0 bases; the stretch between them is 10 bases long. CDR3 length: 13 amino acids, cysteine to phenylalanine. This entry keeps only the CDR3 DNA: 39 bases, framed from base 1. For repertoire sequencing, TCR beta CDR3 regions were amplified from RNA transcripts. A first-round RT-PCR used HTBI primers with the Qiagen OneStep RT-PCR kit, followed by a second-round multiplex PCR, size selection and purification. Libraries were sequenced on an Illumina HiSeq2000 using paired-end 100 bp reads. As for the original processing: Reads were processed with SOAPnuke, discarding reads with adapters, uncalled bases, mean Phred below 15, or no exact constant-primer or identifier match. COPE v1.2.5 was used to merge the high-quality paired reads. Unique nucleotide sequences were defined as clonotypes and aligned to IMGT TRB V, D and J references using MiTCR v1.1. The analysis was limited to V-J combinations with a frequency above 0.0001, which together covered 99% to 99.2% of the repertoires. For each V-J combination, a TCR clonal expansion and chaos score was defined as F50 clonal expansion divided by the chaos observed in the TCRdist matrix. Features were reduced by Welch's t-statistics and random forest to some 13 V-J combinations, which fed a naive Bayes classifier. The Morisita-Horn index was used to measure how similar the thyroid and blood repertoires were. TCRdb cleaned the public reads at Q25 with fastp, built clones with MiXCR and kept in-frame beta chains. All rows with the same CDR3 protein become a single entry with the most common DNA and genes. The V and J calls follow TCRdb's processing rather than the paper's. This sample is represented by 600,000 to 650,000 distinct CDR3 sequences; 22% of them were singletons. Roughly 7.4% of the sample lies in the top ten.

The full study reports these points: In cross-validation, the 13-signature model distinguished ophthalmopathy from stable hyperthyroidism with about 90% sensitivity and 81.08% specificity, and in the test set the corresponding values were approximately 80% and 75%. Most expanded thyroid clonotypes with a frequency above 0.001 also appeared in blood, which suggests that blood repertoires may reflect the immune response in the thyroid. No statistical method was used to predetermine the sample size, and group allocation was not hidden from the investigators. In validation, the model predicted ophthalmopathy progression with 55% to 71% sensitivity and around 72% specificity; 12 predicted patients were CT-confirmed with GO in a median of around 6.5 months.

Here the chain combines TRBV7-3 and TRBJ1-1, with the identity of the D gene unclear. Material for sequencing was peripheral blood. This TCR was recovered from a woman between 18 and 29 years old with stable Graves' hyperthyroidism. Some clones in this sample may be carry-over from other donors' samples. Donor details come from another sample of the same person, matched by shared clones. The DNA reads as follows: TGTGCCAGCGGAGAACAGATGAACACTGAAGCTTTCTTT. This translates into CASGEQMNTEAFF.